These 28 T cell receptor beta chains share one sample of origin, sequenced in a study of T cell repertoires in cytomegalovirus infection. Their antigen targets remain unknown. From the reads, TCRdb called clonotypes with MiXCR, one entry per CDR3 protein. This table has around 900,000 distinct CDR3 sequences, approximately 30% appearing once. Here the sequenced sample was cultured CD8+ T cells from PBMCs, taken from culture after CMV antigen stimulation. The receptors shown here come from a human donor in good health (CMV status not recorded). Some clones in this sample may be carry-over from other donors' samples.

The V call is TRBV7-9, the J call TRBJ1-1, with D possibly being TRBD1 (5 bases). CDR3 length equals 14 residues. The germline V gene encodes CDR1 SEHNR and CDR2 FQNEAQ (reference sequence). V lost 2 bases, J lost 8 bases, and 15 bases lay in between. This chain's CDR3 is CASSLNLGGGEAFF. The CDR3 DNA follows: TGTGCCAGCAGCTTAAATTTGGGGGGGGGGGAAGCTTTCTTT.

The sample holds many counts of this clonotype. The chain uses TRBV7-6 and TRBJ2-1; D is unresolved. This CDR3 comprises 11 residues. The V end was cut by 4 bases, the J end by 9 bases, with 7 bases between. Germline loops: CDR1 SGHVS, CDR2 FNYEAQ. CDR3 protein: CASSSPGEQFF. For the CDR3, the DNA is TGTGCCAGCAGCTCTCCGGGTGAGCAGTTCTTC.

The CDR3 spells CASSQARRSVTQYF. The CDR3 coding sequence is TGTGCCAGCAGCCAAGCGAGACGCTCGGTGACCCAGTACTTC. The rearrangement joins TRBV14 to TRBJ2-5; D is uncertain. Trimming removed 1 base at V and 7 bases at J, with 13 bases between. Germline V lookup: CDR1 SGHDN, CDR2 FVKESK. The CDR3 runs to 14 residues. Using reference TRBV14 and TRBJ2-5 for the parts outside the CDR3, the full variable domain is EAGVTQFPSHSVIEKGQTVTLRCDPISGHDNLYWYRRVMGKEIKFLLHFVKESKQDESGMPNNRFLAERTGGTYSTLKVQPAELEDSGVYFCASSQARRSVTQYFGPGTRLLVL.

The sample holds many counts of this clonotype. The chain has TRBV7-9 and TRBJ1-5, with TRBD1 as a possible D gene (6 bases). Germline CDR1 is SEHNR and CDR2 is FQNEAQ (reference sequence). The CDR3 consists of 14 residues. The V and J ends lost 6 bases and 5 bases respectively, with 14 bases between them. CDR3 nucleotides: TGTGCCAGCAGATTCGAGGGGGTTGATCAGCCCCAGCATTTT. Its translation: CASRFEGVDQPQHF.

This clonotype has only a few counts. The chain links TRBV4-3 to TRBJ2-1; TRBD2 agrees at 13 bases. The CDR3 extends over 18 amino acids. Trimming removed 3 bases from V and 4 bases from J; junction bases left unmatched: 9. Germline V gene lookup returns CDR1 LGHNA and CDR2 YSLEER. CDR3 region: CASSQGTSGTSYYNEQFF. The CDR3 DNA reads TGCGCCAGCAGCCAGGGGACTAGCGGGACCTCCTATTACAATGAGCAGTTCTTC.

A few counts support this clonotype. The CDR3 sequence: CASSVEAIYEQYV. CDR3 coding DNA: TGTGCCAGCAGCGTAGAGGCTATTTACGAGCAGTACGTC. The rearrangement uses TRBV9 and TRBJ2-7; D unclear. The CDR3 runs to 13 residues. Germline V CDR1 and CDR2: SGDLS, YYNGEE. With 0 bases removed from V and 4 bases from J, the gap between germline ends came to 8 bases.

The table lists this clonotype with many counts. The rearrangement links TRBV6-1 to TRBJ2-1; 10 bases line up with TRBD2. The CDR3 runs to 17 residues. V shed 4 bases and J 0 bases; nucleotides not matched to a gene: 6. CDR1 is MNHNS, CDR2 SASEGT, per germline. CDR3 residues: CASSAHWTSGSYNEQFF. The CDR3 coding sequence is TGTGCCAGCAGTGCCCATTGGACTAGCGGCTCCTACAATGAGCAGTTCTTC.

To note about this clonotype: A much more abundant neighbour one base away suggests this may be a read error. The chain combines TRBV7-2 with TRBJ2-4, with D hard to call. Trimming removed 10 bases at V and 0 bases at J, with 19 bases between. Looked up from germline, CDR1 is SGHTA and CDR2 is FQGNSA. The CDR3 totals 16 residues. CDR3 in DNA: TGTGCCAACACCCCTGAGGTACAGCTAGCCAAAAACATTCAGTACTTC. Translation: CANTPEVQLAKNIQYF. Combining the CDR3 with reference TRBV7-2 and TRBJ2-4 gives the whole variable domain GAGVSQSPSNKVTEKGKDVELRCDPISGHTALYWYRQSLGQGLEFLIYFQGNSAPDKSGLPSDRFSAERTGGSVSTLTIQRTQQEDSAVYLCANTPEVQLAKNIQYFGAGTRLSVL.

This clonotype was seen only a few times. The rearrangement uses TRBV19 and TRBJ1-5, with 9 bases fitting TRBD1. Germline trimming cut 5 bases from V and 0 bases from J; bases unmatched to any gene: 8. In germline, CDR1 is LNHDA, CDR2 SQIVND (reference sequence). There are 17 residues in the CDR3. The CDR3 DNA follows: TGTGCCAGTAGTCGCGGGACAGGGATCTATAGCAATCAGCCCCAGCATTTT. This encodes CASSRGTGIYSNQPQHF.

This sequence joins TRBV6-5 and TRBJ1-5; no reliable D call. Trimming stripped 0 bases from V and 3 bases from J, with 9 bases between. CDR1 and CDR2 (germline): MNHEY, SVGAGI. The CDR3 runs 15 residues. The CDR3 DNA follows: TGTGCCAGCAGTTACTCGCAGGACTCCAATCAGCCCCAGCATTTT. Its protein is CASSYSQDSNQPQHF.

This rearrangement joins TRBV5-1 to TRBJ1-3; 7 positions agree with TRBD1. From germline, CDR1 is SGHRS and CDR2 YFSETQ. This CDR3 is 15 amino acids long. With 4 bases clipped from V and 0 bases from J, the junction kept 4 bases outside the gene matches. For the CDR3, the DNA is TGCGCCAGCAGCCCGGGACAGAACTCTGGAAACACCATATATTTT. Translation gives CASSPGQNSGNTIYF.

This clonotype has a count of ten or more. The CDR3 nucleotides read TGTGCCAGCAGCTTAAACGGCCTGACAGATACGCAGTATTTT. This encodes CASSLNGLTDTQYF. This chain connects TRBV7-8 to TRBJ2-3; D call uncertain. From germline, CDR1 is SGHVS and CDR2 FQNEAQ. V dropped 2 bases and J dropped 3 bases, with 9 bases sitting between them. The CDR3 loop spans 14 amino acids.

In this sample, this clonotype turned up a few times. The chain carries TRBV7-9 and TRBJ1-6, with D unclear. CDR1 SEHNR and CDR2 FQNEAQ come from the germline V gene (reference sequence). Deletions cut 0 bases from V and 2 bases from J, with 11 bases between. The CDR3 is made up of 17 amino acids. The DNA of the CDR3 is TGTGCCAGCAGCTTAGCTCCGGCCGGGGCCTATAATTCACCCCTCCACTTT. Residues: CASSLAPAGAYNSPLHF.

Ten or more counts support this clonotype. The V gene is TRBV12-3 or TRBV12-4, the J gene TRBJ2-7, with 7 bases aligning to TRBD1. The CDR3 runs 13 residues. V lost 3 bases and J lost 5; bases outside the gene matches: 4. CDR3 sequence (DNA): TGTGCCAGCAGTTTTACAGGGGTAGACGAGCAGTACTTC. Translated: CASSFTGVDEQYF.

The chain employs TRBV10-3 and TRBJ2-7; either TRBD1 or TRBD2 may supply D (5 bases each). This CDR3 is 14 amino acids long. Germline lookup yields CDR1 ENHRY and CDR2 SYGVKD. V dropped 3 bases and J dropped 0 bases, with 9 bases sitting between them. This CDR3 reads CAISDRDGSYEQYV. Here the CDR3 DNA reads TGTGCCATCAGTGATAGGGACGGCTCCTACGAGCAGTACGTC.

The gene calls are TRBV7-8 and TRBJ1-6, with TRBD1 matching 10 bases. The CDR3 loop spans 14 amino acids. J lost 8 bases, V lost 8 bases, and 6 bases had no gene match. Germline values: CDR1 SGHVS, CDR2 FQNEAQ. CDR3 residues: CASSTGGRDSPLHF. CDR3 in DNA: TGTGCCAGCTCGACAGGGGGCCGGGATTCACCCCTCCACTTT.

The gene calls are TRBV20-1 and TRBJ2-7; the D gene could be TRBD1 or TRBD2 (7 bases each). The CDR3 has 14 residues. Looked up from germline, CDR1 is DFQATT and CDR2 is SNEGSKA (reference sequence). Trimming shortened V by 3 bases and J by 0 bases, and 12 bases separated the two germline ends. CDR3 in DNA: TGCAGTGCTAGCCAGGGGGGGAGCTCCTACGAGCAGTACTTC. Its translation is CSASQGGSSYEQYF.

This clonotype has a handful of counts. The V call is TRBV12-3 or TRBV12-4, the J call TRBJ1-1, with D uncertain. Trimming shortened V by 4 bases and J by 7 bases, and 13 bases separated the two germline ends. The CDR3 is made up of 13 amino acids. CDR3 sequence (DNA): TGTGCCAGCAGTTCCTATACGCACGGTGAAGCTTTCTTT. It codes for CASSSYTHGEAFF.

The table lists this clonotype with many counts. This chain links TRBV4-1 with TRBJ2-1; D is uncertain. This CDR3 comprises 15 residues. The germline gives CDR1 MGHRA, CDR2 YSYEKL. V lost 4 bases and J 0 bases, leaving 10 bases between the germline ends. The CDR3 DNA reads as TGCGCCAGCAGCCTGGGATTCAGCTCCTACAATGAGCAGTTCTTC. Encoded protein: CASSLGFSSYNEQFF.

The chain couples TRBV28 to TRBJ2-1; TRBD1 is a possible D gene (5 bases). The V gene's germline CDR1 is MDHEN and CDR2 SYDVKM. This CDR3 contains 14 residues. V was trimmed by 6 bases and J by 7 bases, leaving 16 bases between them. The CDR3 sequence is CASSQRGARNEQFF. The CDR3, as DNA: TGTGCCAGCAGCCAAAGGGGCGCGAGGAATGAGCAGTTCTTC.

The gene calls are TRBV7-6 and TRBJ2-5; 13 bases are shared with TRBD2. This CDR3 contains 15 residues. Germline-derived CDR1 and CDR2 are SGHVS and FNYEAQ. V gave up 5 bases and J gave up 5 bases; unmatched junction bases: 5. CDR3 sequence (DNA): TGTGCCAGCAGCGAACCGACTAGCGGGGGGGAGACCCAGTACTTC. As protein: CASSEPTSGGETQYF.

Only a few counts were recorded for this clonotype. This chain connects TRBV27 to TRBJ1-5; D is possibly TRBD1 (5 bases). CDR1 is MNHEY and CDR2 is SMNVEV in the germline V gene (reference sequence). The CDR3 has 15 residues. The germline V and J ends were trimmed by 1 base and 3 bases, with 10 bases remaining between them. Written as DNA, the CDR3 is TGTGCCAGCAGTTTATTAAGGGGACCCAATCAGCCCCAGCATTTT. This encodes CASSLLRGPNQPQHF.

V gene TRBV9 combines with J gene TRBJ1-3; 7 positions match TRBD1. Germline V gene lookup returns CDR1 SGDLS and CDR2 YYNGEE. The CDR3 extends over 16 amino acids. Trimming removed 3 bases from V and 7 bases from J; junction bases left unmatched: 13. CDR3 DNA: TGTGCCAGCAGCGGACCGTCGGACAGGAGACGGAACACCATATATTTT. This codes for CASSGPSDRRRNTIYF.

The chain uses TRBV7-3 and TRBJ1-1, with D unresolved. The CDR3 spans 15 residues. Deletions cut 5 bases from V and 5 bases from J, with 18 bases between. In germline, CDR1 is SGHTA, CDR2 FQGTGA. CDR3 sequence reads: CASSQNQRVGTEAFF. The DNA for the CDR3 is TGTGCCAGCAGCCAAAATCAACGGGTGGGGACTGAAGCTTTCTTT.

This clonotype was observed many times. The J gene is TRBJ2-3, the V gene TRBV7-6, with D tentatively TRBD2 (6 bases). Germline lookup yields CDR1 SGHVS and CDR2 FNYEAQ. Trimming shortened V by 1 base and J by 4 bases, and 12 bases separated the two germline ends. The CDR3 has 15 amino acids. The CDR3 DNA follows: TGTGCCAGCAGCTTAGAGGCTAGCGTATCAGATACGCAGTATTTT. Its translation is CASSLEASVSDTQYF.

As concerns this clonotype: No conserved phenylalanine or tryptophan ends this CDR3, so it is likely a read error. This chain joins TRBV6-4 and TRBJ2-1; possibly TRBD1 or TRBD2 for D (6 bases each). Looked up from germline, CDR1 is MRHNA and CDR2 is SNTAGT. The V gene lost 1 base and the J gene lost 2 bases, with 9 bases spanning the gap. There are 15 residues in the CDR3. The CDR3: CASSDLGGPYNEQFL. DNA of the CDR3: TGTGCCAGCAGTGACTTGGGGGGCCCCTACAATGAGCAGTTCTTA.

This clonotype was counted a few times. V and J are TRBV2 and TRBJ1-1; no definite D call. The ends were cut back, 10 bases at V and 1 base at J, with 13 bases in the middle. The CDR3 covers 13 residues. Per germline, CDR1 SNHLY and CDR2 FYNNEI. DNA for the CDR3: TGTGCCACCTCTGACCCCTCGAACACTGAAGCTTTCTTT. Its protein product is CATSDPSNTEAFF.

This clonotype was detected only once. The chain recombines TRBV4-3 with TRBJ1-2; the D gene is possibly TRBD1 (5 bases). In germline, CDR1 is LGHNA, CDR2 YSLEER. The germline V and J ends were trimmed by 1 base and 4 bases, with 10 bases remaining between them. The CDR3 runs 14 residues. CDR3 DNA sequence: TGCGCCAGCAGCCAAGTGGGGACGAGCTATGGCTACACCTTC. Translating it yields CASSQVGTSYGYTF.